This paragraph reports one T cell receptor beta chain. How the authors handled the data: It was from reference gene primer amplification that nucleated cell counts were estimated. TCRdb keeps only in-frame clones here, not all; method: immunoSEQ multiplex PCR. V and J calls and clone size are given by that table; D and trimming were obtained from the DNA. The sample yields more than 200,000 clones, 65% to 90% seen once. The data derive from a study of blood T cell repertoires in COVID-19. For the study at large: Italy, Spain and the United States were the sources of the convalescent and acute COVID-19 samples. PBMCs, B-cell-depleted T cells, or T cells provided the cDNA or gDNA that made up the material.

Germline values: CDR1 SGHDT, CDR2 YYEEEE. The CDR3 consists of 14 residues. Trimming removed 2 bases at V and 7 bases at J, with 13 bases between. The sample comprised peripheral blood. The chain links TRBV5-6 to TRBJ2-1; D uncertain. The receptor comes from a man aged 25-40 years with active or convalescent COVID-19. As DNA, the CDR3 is TGTGCCAGCAGCTTAATAGCAGCGTTGAATGAGCAGTTCTTC. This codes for CASSLIAALNEQFF. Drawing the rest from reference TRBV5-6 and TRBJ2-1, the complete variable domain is DAGVTQSPTHLIKTRGQQVTLRCSPKSGHDTVSWYQQALGQGPQFIFQYYEEEERQRGNFPDRFSGHQFPNYSSELNVNALLLGDSALYLCASSLIAALNEQFFGPGTRLTVL.